Listed here are 6 T cell receptor beta chains from one sample, sequenced in a study of CD4 T cells in relation to SARS-CoV-2 and coronaviruses. Before the COVID-19 pandemic, during about 2010-2018, CD4+ T cells were taken from unexposed donors. Assay used: immunoSEQ multiplex PCR; TCRdb lists only in-frame clones, some missing. The data contain 60,000 to 65,000 clones, about 95% of them seen just once; the ten biggest clones take up around 0.13%. The sequenced sample was naive CD4+ T cells from PBMCs. As to subset: naive CD4+ T cells isolated by negative enrichment. The receptors stem from a human donor in good health.

V is TRBV18 and J is TRBJ1-5; D call uncertain. The CDR3 totals 17 residues. CDR1 is KGHSH, CDR2 LQKENI, per germline. The V and J ends lost 2 bases and 4 bases respectively, with 18 bases between them. CDR3 nucleotide sequence: TGTGCCAGCTCACCAGGTTGGGAGGCTAGAAAGAATCAGCCCCAGCATTTT. Protein: CASSPGWEARKNQPQHF.

This clone has only a few counts. V usage is TRBV7-9 and J usage is TRBJ2-7, with TRBD2 as a possible D gene (5 bases). Germline CDR1 and CDR2: SEHNR and FQNEAQ (reference sequence). CDR3 length: 13 amino acids. Deletions cut 1 base from V and 2 bases from J, with 6 bases between. The CDR3 loop is CASSLVGAYEQYF. The CDR3 DNA reads TGTGCCAGCAGCTTAGTCGGGGCCTACGAGCAGTACTTC. Variable domain in full (rest from reference TRBV7-9 and TRBJ2-7): DTGVSQNPRHKITKRGQNVTFRCDPISEHNRLYWYRQTLGQGPEFLTYFQNEAQLEKSRLLSDRFSAERPKGSFSTLEIQRTEQGDSAMYLCASSLVGAYEQYFGPGTRLTVT.

The rearrangement joins TRBV5-4 to TRBJ2-1, with 12 bases that match TRBD2. Trimming at V came to 4 bases and at J to 2 bases, leaving 10 bases not matched to a gene. The CDR3 is 18 residues long. The germline V gene has CDR1 SGHNT and CDR2 YYREEE (reference sequence). CDR3 sequence: CASSHRTSGTKTYNEQFF. The CDR3 DNA reads TGTGCCAGCAGCCATCGGACTAGCGGGACCAAAACCTACAATGAGCAGTTCTTC.

This clone was seen once. The CDR3: CSARGGHEAFF. CDR3 coding DNA: TGCAGTGCTAGAGGGGGGCATGAAGCTTTCTTT. This rearrangement joins TRBV20-1 to TRBJ1-1, with TRBD1 as a possible D gene (6 bases). CDR1 is DFQATT, CDR2 SNEGSKA, per germline (reference sequence). The V end lost 1 base, the J end lost 7 bases, and 7 bases lay between the germline ends. The CDR3 has 11 residues.

The V call is TRBV11-2, the J call TRBJ1-1, with 7 bases fitting TRBD1. Germline V gene sequence: CDR1 SGHAT, CDR2 FQNNGV. V shed 6 bases, J shed 3 bases, and the junction held 7 bases outside the gene matches. The CDR3 has 14 residues. CDR3 sequence (DNA): TGTGCCAGCAGTTTCAGGGGGAGCGACACTGAAGCTTTCTTT. This gives the protein CASSFRGSDTEAFF.

Written as DNA, the CDR3 is TGTGCCAGCAGCCATATCGCCCCTCAGTATTTT. Its protein product is CASSHIAPQYF. The chain carries TRBV14 and TRBJ2-3; D remains ambiguous. Trimming cost V 3 bases and J 12 bases, with 10 bases left between them. Germline V gene sequence: CDR1 SGHDN, CDR2 FVKESK. This CDR3 has 11 amino acids.